The 32 T cell receptor beta chains presented below share a single source sample, sequenced in a study of CD8 T cells in Susac syndrome. Random-hexamer reverse transcription was applied to about 0.45 to 1 ug RNA. TCRdb re-called the immunoSEQ multiplex PCR reads with MiXCR, one entry per CDR3 protein. The data hold about 160,000 distinct CDR3 sequences, with about 91% observed a single time. Material: CD4+ T cells from PBMCs. The receptor set was obtained from a human donor in good health.

The chain recombines TRBV7-3 with TRBJ2-1, with D perhaps matching TRBD2 (5 bases). The CDR3 has 17 amino acids. The V end was cut by 1 base, the J end by 0 bases, with 13 bases between. Germline CDR1 is SGHTA and CDR2 is FQGTGA. As DNA, the CDR3 is TGTGCCAGCAGCTTAAGAGGACTGGGGAGCTCCTACAATGAGCAGTTCTTC. This encodes CASSLRGLGSSYNEQFF.

V and J are TRBV19 and TRBJ1-5, with TRBD1 matching 7 bases. CDR1 and CDR2 (germline): LNHDA, SQIVND (reference sequence). Losses at the gene ends were 5 bases for V and 6 bases for J; bases not matched to a gene: 4. The length of the CDR3 is 13 residues. This CDR3 is CASSPTGTQPQHF. The CDR3, as DNA: TGTGCCAGTAGTCCGACAGGGACTCAGCCCCAGCATTTT.

The gene calls are TRBV6-5 and TRBJ2-4; 10 nucleotides line up with TRBD2. The CDR3 is 15 residues long. The germline CDR1 and CDR2 sequences are MNHEY and SVGAGI. The V segment lost 5 bases and the J segment 3 bases; nucleotides outside the gene matches: 4. The CDR3 coding sequence is TGTGCCAGCAGTCTTATAGCGGGAGGCAAAAACATTCAGTACTTC. It translates to CASSLIAGGKNIQYF.

This rearrangement joins TRBV28 to TRBJ1-1, with 7 bases lining up with TRBD1. Losses at the gene ends were 5 bases for V and 6 bases for J; bases not matched to a gene: 9. CDR3 size: 14 residues. Germline CDR1 reads MDHEN; CDR2 reads SYDVKM. In nucleotides, the CDR3 is TGTGCCAGCAGTAAAGACAGGGTAGGCGCTGAAGCTTTCTTT. Protein product: CASSKDRVGAEAFF.

In its sample, this clonotype was seen a few times. The V gene is TRBV18, the J gene TRBJ1-4; D remains ambiguous. The ends were cut back, 4 bases at V and 5 bases at J, with 5 bases in the middle. Germline loops: CDR1 KGHSH, CDR2 LQKENI. There are 12 residues in the CDR3. The CDR3 nucleotides are TGTGCCAGCTCACGGGGAAATGAAAAACTGTTTTTT. Its translation is CASSRGNEKLFF.

The J gene is TRBJ2-3, the V gene TRBV5-1; D call uncertain. This CDR3 has 16 amino acids. The germline V gene has CDR1 SGHRS and CDR2 YFSETQ. Trimming left V 0 bases short and J 0 bases short, with 11 bases between. CDR3 residues: CASSLGGATSTDTQYF. The DNA for the CDR3 is TGCGCCAGCAGCTTGGGCGGTGCCACTAGCACAGATACGCAGTATTTT. Complete variable domain (other parts from reference TRBV5-1 and TRBJ2-3): KAGVTQTPRYLIKTRGQQVTLSCSPISGHRSVSWYQQTPGQGLQFLFEYFSETQRNKGNFPGRFSGRQFSNSRSEMNVSTLELGDSALYLCASSLGGATSTDTQYFGPGTRLTVL.

The chain couples TRBV14 to TRBJ2-1; D remains ambiguous. V was shortened by 0 bases and J by 9 bases, with 18 bases between the two germline ends. Germline CDR1 is SGHDN and CDR2 is FVKESK. The CDR3 has 16 residues. This CDR3 is CASSQDRYLRSPEQFF. The DNA of the CDR3 is TGTGCCAGCAGCCAAGATCGCTACCTCCGCTCCCCTGAGCAGTTCTTC.

The V call is TRBV29-1, the J call TRBJ2-5; TRBD1 matches 8 bases. V lost 6 bases, J lost 5 bases, and 14 bases stayed unmatched. In germline, CDR1 is SQVTM, CDR2 ANQGSEA. The length of the CDR3 is 15 residues. CDR3 nucleotides: TGCAGCGTCCTTCACCCCGGACAGGGTACGGAGACCCAGTACTTC. This codes for CSVLHPGQGTETQYF.

The chain uses TRBV9 and TRBJ2-3; weak D call: TRBD1 (6 bases). The CDR3 covers 15 residues. The germline V and J ends were trimmed by 2 bases and 2 bases, with 12 bases remaining between them. The germline V gene has CDR1 SGDLS and CDR2 YYNGEE. CDR3 DNA: TGTGCCAGCAGCGTGAGGCAGGGGTACACAGATACGCAGTATTTT. It codes for CASSVRQGYTDTQYF.

The gene calls are TRBV3-1 and TRBJ2-2, with 7 bases fitting TRBD1. Germline V gives CDR1 LGHDT, CDR2 YNNKEL (reference sequence). V shed 1 base and J 1 base; nucleotides not matched to a gene: 3. The CDR3 length is 16 residues. In DNA, the CDR3 is TGTGCCAGCAGCCAAGCAAGGACAGGGAACACCGGGGAGCTGTTTTTT. Amino acid sequence: CASSQARTGNTGELFF.

The V and J genes are TRBV10-3 and TRBJ2-5; D might be TRBD2 (6 bases). Trimming took 4 bases from V and 0 from J, leaving 9 bases between them. Germline-derived CDR1 and CDR2 are ENHRY and SYGVKD. The CDR3 extends over 14 amino acids. The CDR3 loop reads CAISVASDQETQYF. For the CDR3, the DNA is TGTGCCATCAGTGTTGCTAGCGACCAAGAGACCCAGTACTTC.

V is TRBV27 and J is TRBJ2-7; weak D call: TRBD1 (6 bases). The V end lost 9 bases, the J end lost 3 bases, and 18 bases lay between the germline ends. There are 14 residues in the CDR3. CDR1 and CDR2 (germline): MNHEY, SMNVEV (reference sequence). CDR3 region: CASTSLQGHYEQYF. DNA for the CDR3: TGTGCCAGTACTTCCTTGCAGGGGCACTACGAGCAGTACTTC.

This clonotype has just a few counts. The J gene is TRBJ1-6, the V gene TRBV7-9; unclear D gene. Germline CDR1 and CDR2: SEHNR and FQNEAQ (reference sequence). The CDR3 contains 13 residues. The V and J ends lost 5 bases and 8 bases respectively, with 10 bases between them. This CDR3 is CASSPTGDSPLHF. CDR3 bases: TGTGCCAGCAGCCCCACCGGGGATTCACCCCTCCACTTT.

The V and J genes are TRBV6-6 and TRBJ1-1; the match to TRBD1 covers 10 bases. CDR1 MNHNY and CDR2 SVGAGI come from the germline V gene (reference sequence). The CDR3 extends over 15 amino acids. V was pared by 4 bases and J by 5 bases, with 7 bases of the junction left unmatched. The CDR3 DNA follows: TGTGCCAGCAGTTTCGACAGGGGGCGCCGAACTGAAGCTTTCTTT. This codes for CASSFDRGRRTEAFF.

The chain is built from TRBV6-2 or TRBV6-3 and TRBJ2-7; perhaps TRBD2 as D (6 bases). The V gene lost 2 bases and the J gene lost 5 bases, with 16 bases spanning the gap. Germline V gene lookup returns CDR1 MNHEY and CDR2 SVGEGT. CDR3 length: 15 residues. CDR3 bases: TGTGCCAGCAGTTACCCCCCAGGCGGGGTCGACGAGCAGTACTTC. Its protein is CASSYPPGGVDEQYF.

V is TRBV5-1 and J is TRBJ2-7; TRBD2 matches 12 bases. Germline lookup yields CDR1 SGHRS and CDR2 YFSETQ. The trim removed 4 bases at V and 1 base at J, leaving 3 bases unmatched. The CDR3 loop spans 15 amino acids. CDR3 sequence (DNA): TGCGCCAGCAGCCAAGGGACTAGCGGGTCCTACGAGCAGTACTTC. Its translation: CASSQGTSGSYEQYF.

This chain uses TRBV6-2 or TRBV6-3 with TRBJ2-5, with TRBD1 matching over 7 bases. Trimming took 4 bases from V and 4 from J; bases not matched to a gene: 12. This CDR3 region has 16 residues. Germline CDR1 and CDR2: MNHEY and SVGEGT. CDR3 loop: CASSFGITGDRETQYF. CDR3 DNA sequence: TGTGCCAGCAGTTTCGGTATTACAGGGGATAGAGAGACCCAGTACTTC.

There are a few counts of this clonotype. The chain uses TRBV20-1 and TRBJ2-7, with 11 positions matching TRBD2. The CDR3 runs to 14 residues. Germline CDR1 and CDR2: DFQATT and SNEGSKA (reference sequence). The J segment lost 3 bases and the V segment lost 3 bases, leaving 4 bases of the junction unmatched. The CDR3 bases are TGCAGTGCTAGGGGGACTAGCGGAGACTACGAGCAGTACTTC. This sequence encodes CSARGTSGDYEQYF.

For this clonotype: One end of the junction varies from germline; a read error may be responsible. The rearrangement links TRBV29-1 to TRBJ1-3, with D unresolved. Germline V gene data show CDR1 as SQVTM and CDR2 as ANQGSEA. The CDR3 runs 12 residues. CDR3 residues: CSGGSSENTIYF. The CDR3 nucleotides read TGCAGCGGGGGATCCTCTGAAAACACCATATATTTT.

The J gene is TRBJ2-1, the V gene TRBV6-5; D is possibly TRBD1 (6 bases). The CDR3 spans 13 residues. V was clipped by 5 bases and J by 10 bases, with 15 bases between them. CDR1 is MNHEY and CDR2 is SVGAGI in the germline V gene. The CDR3 region is CASSPRRGGEQFF. In DNA form, the CDR3 reads TGTGCCAGCAGTCCCCGCAGGGGCGGCGAGCAGTTCTTC.

CDR3: CASSPTSGSGLYEQYF. The CDR3 DNA sequence: TGCGCCAGCAGCCCTACTAGCGGGAGCGGCCTTTACGAGCAGTACTTC. The chain employs TRBV5-1 and TRBJ2-7; TRBD2 matches at 11 bases. The V gene end was trimmed by 4 bases and the J gene end by 4 bases; junction bases not matched to a gene: 10. The CDR3 totals 16 residues. Germline CDR1 is SGHRS and CDR2 is YFSETQ. Based on the CDR3 plus reference TRBV5-1 and TRBJ2-7, the full variable domain is KAGVTQTPRYLIKTRGQQVTLSCSPISGHRSVSWYQQTPGQGLQFLFEYFSETQRNKGNFPGRFSGRQFSNSRSEMNVSTLELGDSALYLCASSPTSGSGLYEQYFGPGTRLTVT.

Only one count was recorded for this clonotype. This chain uses TRBV15 with TRBJ2-2; unclear D gene. The ends were cut back, 1 base at V and 4 bases at J, with 4 bases in the middle. CDR3 length: 13 amino acids. Germline CDR1 reads LNHNV; CDR2 reads YYDKDF (reference sequence). The CDR3 protein is CATSRVITGELFF. The CDR3 bases are TGTGCCACCAGCAGAGTCATCACCGGGGAGCTGTTTTTT.

This chain's CDR3 is CASSVVGGQQETQYF. The CDR3 region has the DNA TGTGCCAGCAGCGTAGTTGGGGGACAGCAAGAGACCCAGTACTTC. The rearrangement links TRBV9 to TRBJ2-5, with 7 bases matching TRBD1. V was clipped by 0 bases and J by 2 bases; unmatched bases: 4. The V gene's germline CDR1 is SGDLS and CDR2 YYNGEE. The CDR3 sequence is 15 residues long.

This chain links TRBV19 with TRBJ2-2; TRBD1 or TRBD2 may be the D gene (6 bases each). V lost 5 bases and J lost 3, with 13 bases in between. The germline CDR1 and CDR2 sequences are LNHDA and SQIVND (reference sequence). The CDR3 totals 15 residues. The CDR3: CASSSPGAHTGELFF. DNA of the CDR3: TGTGCCAGTAGTTCCCCGGGGGCGCACACCGGGGAGCTGTTTTTT.

CDR3 nucleotides: TGTGCCAGCAGCCCCGGGACAGCTGGAACCGGGGAGCTGTTTTTT. It encodes CASSPGTAGTGELFF. The chain has TRBV6-1 and TRBJ2-2; 7 bases are a match to TRBD1. The CDR3 loop spans 15 amino acids. Germline V CDR1 and CDR2: MNHNS, SASEGT. Trimming at V came to 6 bases and at J to 5 bases, leaving 9 bases not matched to a gene.

This clonotype was seen just once. The J gene is TRBJ2-5, the V gene TRBV7-2, with 10 bases matching TRBD2. Unmatched junction bases numbered 11, after V lost 2 bases and J lost 2 bases. CDR1 is SGHTA and CDR2 is FQGNSA in the germline V gene. The CDR3 spans 18 residues. CDR3 loop: CASSLRRLAGGLQETQYF. The CDR3, as DNA: TGTGCCAGCAGCTTAAGGAGGTTAGCGGGAGGATTACAAGAGACCCAGTACTTC.

This chain connects TRBV10-3 to TRBJ1-1, with unresolved D. CDR1 is ENHRY, CDR2 SYGVKD, per germline. V was shortened by 5 bases and J by 1 base, with 8 bases between the two germline ends. The CDR3 totals 13 residues. CDR3 protein: CAISRSRNTEAFF. DNA of the CDR3: TGTGCCATCAGTCGTTCCAGGAACACTGAAGCTTTCTTT.

The rearrangement links TRBV30 to TRBJ1-5, with TRBD1 identical over 8 bases. CDR1 and CDR2 from the germline V gene are GTSNPN and SVGIG (reference sequence). This CDR3 has 15 amino acids. V trimming: 0 bases; J trimming: 4 bases; junction bases outside the gene matches: 5. The CDR3 is CAWSVWDRLNQPQHF. CDR3 nucleotides: TGTGCCTGGAGTGTTTGGGACAGGCTTAATCAGCCCCAGCATTTT.

This sequence joins TRBV2 and TRBJ2-1; TRBD2 is a possible D gene (5 bases). Germline assignment: CDR1 SNHLY and CDR2 FYNNEI. Deletions cut 6 bases from V and 9 bases from J, with 18 bases between. The CDR3 consists of 14 residues. CDR3 bases: TGTGCCAGCAGGACGTCCCGAGGGAGCGGTGAGCAGTTCTTC. Translated, it gives CASRTSRGSGEQFF. Full variable domain (outside the CDR3, taken from reference TRBV2 and TRBJ2-1): EPEVTQTPSHQVTQMGQEVILRCVPISNHLYFYWYRQILGQKVEFLVSFYNNEISEKSEIFDDQFSVERPDGSNFTLKIRSTKLEDSAMYFCASRTSRGSGEQFFGPGTRLTVL.

The V and J genes are TRBV5-1 and TRBJ2-7; a weak D match, TRBD2 (7 bases). Germline values: CDR1 SGHRS, CDR2 YFSETQ. The CDR3 loop spans 15 amino acids. Trimming left V 1 base short and J 2 bases short, with 13 bases between. Written as DNA, the CDR3 is TGCGCCAGCAGCTTGCGGGCGGGGGCCCCCTACGAGCAGTACTTC. It codes for CASSLRAGAPYEQYF.

V is TRBV5-8 and J is TRBJ1-1; D ambiguous. From germline, CDR1 is SGHTS and CDR2 YDEGEE. The CDR3 sequence is 13 residues long. V was trimmed by 0 bases and J by 1 base, leaving 4 bases between them. The chain's CDR3 is CASSLAANTEAFF. CDR3 DNA: TGTGCCAGCAGCTTGGCTGCGAACACTGAAGCTTTCTTT. Supplemented by reference TRBV5-8 and TRBJ1-1, the full variable domain reads EAGVTQSPTHLIKTRGQQATLRCSPISGHTSVYWYQQALGLGLQFLLWYDEGEERNRGNFPPRFSGRQFPNYSSELNVNALELEDSALYLCASSLAANTEAFFGQGTRLTVV.

This clonotype was detected once. Germline and junction disagree at one end, which may indicate a read error. The J gene is TRBJ2-2, the V gene TRBV5-1, with unresolved D. This CDR3 has 15 amino acids. Germline CDR1 and CDR2: SGHRS and YFSETQ. The CDR3, as DNA: TGCGCCAGCACCTTGAGGACGGCGAACACCGGGGAGCTGTTTTTT. It translates to CASTLRTANTGELFF.